The 20 T cell receptor beta chains below all came from one sample that was sequenced in a study of blood T cells in healthy people across ages. A sample-barcoded 5' primer and a J-beta primer mix were used in a second PCR of about 7 to 11 cycles. TCRdb re-called the 5' RACE reads with MiXCR, one entry per CDR3 protein. Here the sample spans more than 1,000,000 distinct CDR3 sequences, less than 25% being singletons. The data were also submitted as part of a second study, on T cells of mothers and their children.

Sequenced sample: blood. Receptors were obtained from a girl aged 2-9 years in good health.

This clonotype was picked up a small number of times. The chain carries TRBV6-5 and TRBJ1-1; D call uncertain. Between the trimmed V and J ends, which lost 6 bases and 1 base, there was a span of 9 bases. Germline V gene data show CDR1 as MNHEY and CDR2 as SVGAGI. The CDR3 loop spans 13 amino acids. CDR3 sequence (DNA): TGTGCCAGCAGGCGGGCGCCGAACACTGAAGCTTTCTTT. Its protein product is CASRRAPNTEAFF.

This clonotype was seen only a few times. The V and J genes are TRBV20-1 and TRBJ2-5; 7 bases are a match to TRBD1. The J call may be mistaken, given a closer DNA end match to TRBJ2-7. CDR1 is DFQATT, CDR2 SNEGSKA, per germline (reference sequence). CDR3 length: 14 amino acids. CDR3 nucleotide sequence: TGCAGTGCTAGAGCGAGTGACAGGGTATACGAGCAGTACTTC. Its protein is CSARASDRVYEQYF.

This rearrangement joins TRBV4-3 to TRBJ1-1; the D is unclear. Germline-derived CDR1 and CDR2 are LGHNA and YSLEER. V was cut by 0 bases and J by 0 bases, with 8 bases left in between. The length of the CDR3 is 15 residues. The DNA of the CDR3 is TGCGCCAGCAGCCAAGATAGGAGCCTGAACACTGAAGCTTTCTTT. This gives the protein CASSQDRSLNTEAFF.

The chain is built from TRBV7-9 and TRBJ1-2, with D unclear. CDR3 length equals 16 residues. The germline V gene has CDR1 SEHNR and CDR2 FQNEAQ (reference sequence). V was trimmed by 5 bases and J by 5 bases, leaving 21 bases between them. The CDR3 loop is CASSRESKVARYGYTF. CDR3 in DNA: TGTGCCAGCAGCCGTGAGAGTAAGGTAGCGCGGTATGGCTACACCTTC.

This chain links TRBV5-1 with TRBJ1-2; TRBD1 aligns across 12 bases. The CDR3 sequence is 15 residues long. Germline assignment: CDR1 SGHRS and CDR2 YFSETQ. Trimming took 4 bases from V and 2 from J; bases not matched to a gene: 3. DNA for the CDR3: TGCGCCAGCAGCCCTGGGACAGGGGGCAACTATGGCTACACCTTC. Its protein product is CASSPGTGGNYGYTF.

The sample holds a few counts of this clonotype. The genes are TRBV6-5 and TRBJ2-1; D is possibly TRBD2 (5 bases). There are 15 residues in the CDR3. The V and J ends lost 0 bases and 5 bases respectively, with 11 bases between them. Germline CDR1 and CDR2: MNHEY and SVGAGI. CDR3 nucleotide sequence: TGTGCCAGCAGTTACTCAAAGACTACCCACAATGAGCAGTTCTTC. It translates to CASSYSKTTHNEQFF.

In its sample, this clonotype was seen a few times. V usage is TRBV12-3 or TRBV12-4 and J usage is TRBJ1-2; D is perhaps TRBD1 (5 bases). Trimming pared 3 bases from V and 5 bases from J, leaving 10 bases between. The CDR3 totals 13 residues. CDR3 sequence (DNA): TGTGCCAGCAGTTTTGACAGATCATATGGCTACACCTTC. Encoded protein: CASSFDRSYGYTF.

The table lists this clonotype with a few counts. The chain combines TRBV11-2 with TRBJ2-1; 7 bases match TRBD1. Germline-derived CDR1 and CDR2 are SGHAT and FQNNGV. V lost 2 bases and J lost 7; bases outside the gene matches: 5. The CDR3 covers 14 residues. The CDR3 DNA follows: TGTGCCAGCAGCTTAAGGGGGCCCACAAATGAGCAGTTCTTC. Protein sequence: CASSLRGPTNEQFF.

In its sample, this clonotype was seen a few times. This chain connects TRBV5-8 to TRBJ2-7; 8 positions match TRBD1. Germline V gives CDR1 SGHTS, CDR2 YDEGEE. Trimming took 4 bases from V and 1 from J; bases not matched to a gene: 10. This CDR3 contains 16 residues. This chain's CDR3 is CASSPRTGKLSYEQYF. Written as DNA, the CDR3 is TGTGCCAGCAGCCCTCGGACAGGGAAGTTGTCCTACGAGCAGTACTTC. Complete variable domain (other parts from reference TRBV5-8 and TRBJ2-7): EAGVTQSPTHLIKTRGQQATLRCSPISGHTSVYWYQQALGLGLQFLLWYDEGEERNRGNFPPRFSGRQFPNYSSELNVNALELEDSALYLCASSPRTGKLSYEQYFGPGTRLTVT.

The chain joins TRBV18 to TRBJ1-1; D not resolved. This CDR3 has 14 amino acids. Trimming took 3 bases from V and 1 from J, leaving 9 bases between them. Per germline, CDR1 KGHSH and CDR2 LQKENI. CDR3 in DNA: TGTGCCAGCTCACCCGGGAGTCGGAACACTGAAGCTTTCTTT. Translating it yields CASSPGSRNTEAFF.

Only a few counts were recorded for this clonotype. The rearrangement uses TRBV29-1 and TRBJ2-4, with TRBD2 as a possible D gene (6 bases). Germline-derived CDR1 and CDR2 are SQVTM and ANQGSEA. V gave up 6 bases and J gave up 6 bases, with 15 bases separating them. CDR3 length: 13 residues. CDR3 sequence: CSVMSGSGNIQYF. CDR3 DNA: TGCAGCGTAATGTCCGGGAGCGGAAACATTCAGTACTTC.

This clonotype came up many times. The rearrangement uses TRBV12-3 or TRBV12-4 and TRBJ1-2; 8 bases agree with TRBD1. CDR3 length: 12 amino acids. V was clipped by 7 bases and J by 4 bases; unmatched bases: 2. CDR3 coding DNA: TGTGCCAGCACTACAGGGGGCTATGGCTACACCTTC. It encodes CASTTGGYGYTF.

This clonotype was counted ten times or more. The junction departs from germline at one end; a sequencing error may be responsible. V and J are TRBV4-3 and TRBJ2-7; D not certain. CDR3 length: 13 amino acids. CDR1 is LGHNA, CDR2 YSLEER, per germline. The CDR3 protein is CASSQRSGYEQYF. Here the CDR3 DNA reads TGTGCCAGCAGCCAAAGATCCGGCTACGAGCAGTACTTC.

The gene calls are TRBV27 and TRBJ2-7; D ambiguous. The CDR3 consists of 13 residues. Germline CDR1 MNHEY, CDR2 SMNVEV (reference sequence). Trimming stripped 5 bases from V and 0 bases from J, with 8 bases between. The CDR3 loop reads CASSNGFSYEQYF. DNA of the CDR3: TGTGCCAGCAGTAACGGTTTCTCCTACGAGCAGTACTTC.

This rearrangement joins TRBV29-1 to TRBJ2-2; D perhaps matches TRBD1 (6 bases). The V gene lost 7 bases and the J gene lost 2 bases, with 14 bases spanning the gap. This CDR3 comprises 14 residues. CDR1 and CDR2 from the germline V gene are SQVTM and ANQGSEA. As DNA, the CDR3 is TGCAGCGCTGATCAGGGGTCAAACACCGGGGAGCTGTTTTTT. Its translation: CSADQGSNTGELFF.

For the CDR3, the DNA is TGTGCCAGCAACGGCAGGGGCCTGTTCCTGAACACTGAAGCTTTCTTT. This sequence encodes CASNGRGLFLNTEAFF. The J gene is TRBJ1-1, the V gene TRBV27; D possibly corresponds to TRBD1 (6 bases). The ends were cut back, 7 bases at V and 0 bases at J, with 18 bases in the middle. This CDR3 comprises 16 residues. Germline V gene data show CDR1 as MNHEY and CDR2 as SMNVEV (reference sequence).

Concerning this clonotype itself: A much larger clone lies a single base off, so this may be a read error. This rearrangement joins TRBV7-9 to TRBJ2-5, with unresolved D. The CDR3 sequence is 14 residues long. Trimming cost V 1 base and J 3 bases, with 9 bases left between them. Germline V gives CDR1 SEHNR, CDR2 FQNEAQ (reference sequence). CDR3 DNA: TGTGCCAGCAGCTTAGGGGGTTACGAAGAGACCCAGTACTTC. Its protein product is CASSLGGYEETQYF.

The chain employs TRBV12-3 or TRBV12-4 and TRBJ1-2, with 7 positions matching TRBD1. After removal of 5 bases from V and 0 bases from J, the junction contained 6 bases not matched to a gene. CDR3 length: 15 amino acids. The CDR3 nucleotides read TGTGCCAGCAGTCCGCAGGGACAGCCTAACTATGGCTACACCTTC. As protein: CASSPQGQPNYGYTF.

The CDR3 protein is CSAPQDRAANEKLFF. CDR3 sequence (DNA): TGCAGTGCTCCTCAGGACAGGGCTGCTAATGAAAAACTGTTTTTT. The rearrangement uses TRBV20-1 and TRBJ1-4; 8 bases are shared with TRBD1. Germline V lookup: CDR1 DFQATT, CDR2 SNEGSKA (reference sequence). J gave up 3 bases and V 5 bases, and 8 bases lay outside the gene matches. The CDR3 totals 15 residues.

This sequence joins TRBV7-9 and TRBJ2-1; 7 positions agree with TRBD1. From germline, CDR1 is SEHNR and CDR2 FQNEAQ (reference sequence). The CDR3 sequence is 17 residues long. V shed 1 base and J 0 bases; nucleotides not matched to a gene: 6. DNA of the CDR3: TGTGCCAGCAGCTTAGGAGGGACAGCGAGCTCCTACAATGAGCAGTTCTTC. Protein product: CASSLGGTASSYNEQFF.